Shown below are 32 T cell receptor beta chains from a single sample sequenced in a study of blood T cell repertoires in COVID-19. Measured with immunoSEQ multiplex PCR; TCRdb has only the in-frame clones, and not every one. The sample has hundreds of thousands of clones; roughly nine tenths are singletons. Sequenced input: peripheral blood. The receptors here all came from a woman in her forties or fifties with acute or convalescent COVID-19.

There are a few counts of this clone. The J gene is TRBJ2-3, the V gene TRBV7-2; 9 bases are shared with TRBD2. The CDR3 is 14 residues long. Germline CDR1 and CDR2: SGHTA and FQGNSA. Trimming cost V 5 bases and J 10 bases; bases outside gene matches: 10. The CDR3: CASSPRASGVAQYF. CDR3 nucleotides: TGTGCCAGCAGCCCCCGGGCTAGCGGGGTTGCGCAGTATTTT.

V and J are TRBV11-3 and TRBJ2-7, with unresolved D. Trimming took off 0 bases at V and 2 bases at J, with 2 bases between the two ends. The germline gives CDR1 SGHNT, CDR2 YENEEA. This CDR3 is 12 amino acids long. The DNA for the CDR3 is TGTGCCAGCAGCTTAGACACCTACGAGCAGTACTTC. As protein: CASSLDTYEQYF.

This chain connects TRBV29-1 to TRBJ2-5, with D tentatively TRBD1 (5 bases). Germline V gene sequence: CDR1 SQVTM, CDR2 ANQGSEA. This CDR3 contains 15 residues. V lost 4 bases to trimming and J lost 5 bases, with 20 bases between them. Here the CDR3 reads CSVARGSGPSETQYF. CDR3 DNA sequence: TGCAGCGTTGCAAGGGGTTCCGGGCCGAGCGAGACCCAGTACTTC.

The CDR3 sequence is CASSQEAQVRNGYTF. In DNA, the CDR3 is TGTGCCAGCAGCCAAGAGGCCCAAGTTCGCAATGGCTACACCTTC. V usage is TRBV4-2 and J usage is TRBJ1-2; D not certain. This CDR3 spans 15 amino acids. The germline gives CDR1 LGHNA, CDR2 YNFKEQ. V dropped 0 bases and J dropped 6 bases, with 14 bases sitting between them.

This clone was counted between two and nine times. This rearrangement joins TRBV7-9 to TRBJ2-7; maybe TRBD1 (6 bases). The CDR3 has 11 amino acids. Germline V gene lookup returns CDR1 SEHNR and CDR2 FQNEAQ (reference sequence). V dropped 3 bases and J dropped 9 bases, with 9 bases sitting between them. CDR3 bases: TGTGCCAGCAGCTTCCGGGACACGCAGTACTTC. This codes for CASSFRDTQYF.

J is TRBJ2-3 and V is TRBV27; D call uncertain. The length of the CDR3 is 13 residues. CDR1 MNHEY and CDR2 SMNVEV come from the germline V gene (reference sequence). Trimming stripped 1 base from V and 2 bases from J, with 4 bases between. As DNA, the CDR3 is TGTGCCAGCAGTTTATACTACACAGATACGCAGTATTTT. This gives the protein CASSLYYTDTQYF.

This chain uses TRBV6-5 with TRBJ1-1; D is ambiguous. The germline V and J ends were trimmed by 6 bases and 1 base, with 9 bases remaining between them. CDR1 is MNHEY, CDR2 SVGAGI, per germline. The CDR3 runs 13 residues. CDR3 loop: CASRTTSNTEAFF. CDR3 in DNA: TGTGCCAGCAGGACGACATCGAACACTGAAGCTTTCTTT.

V usage is TRBV3-1 (or the pseudogene TRBV3-2) and J usage is TRBJ1-1; D is ambiguous. Trimming took 0 bases from V and 9 from J, leaving 5 bases between them. Germline values: CDR1 LGHDT, CDR2 YNNKEL (reference sequence). This CDR3 contains 11 residues. The CDR3 DNA reads TGTGCCAGCAGCCAAGAGACAAAAGCTTTCTTT. It translates to CASSQETKAFF.

This chain uses TRBV19 with TRBJ1-2; the match to TRBD1 covers 8 bases. From germline, CDR1 is LNHDA and CDR2 SQIVND (reference sequence). Germline trimming cut 5 bases from V and 8 bases from J; bases unmatched to any gene: 10. The CDR3 has 14 amino acids. This chain's CDR3 is CASSPEQGASGYTF. DNA of the CDR3: TGTGCCAGTAGTCCCGAGCAGGGGGCCTCGGGCTACACCTTC.

This clone was found a few times. V and J are TRBV19 and TRBJ1-5; no clear D gene. Germline CDR1 LNHDA, CDR2 SQIVND (reference sequence). This CDR3 spans 13 amino acids. The V gene lost 7 bases and the J gene lost 10 bases, with 17 bases spanning the gap. The CDR3 loop reads CASTSGRGEPQHF. The CDR3 DNA is TGTGCCAGTACAAGTGGCCGGGGAGAACCCCAGCATTTT.

V and J are TRBV7-2 and TRBJ2-3, with D uncertain. Germline CDR1 SGHTA, CDR2 FQGNSA. CDR3 length: 12 amino acids. Trimming stripped 6 bases from V and 3 bases from J, with 7 bases between. The CDR3 loop is CASRRATDTQYF. In DNA form, the CDR3 reads TGTGCCAGCAGGCGCGCAACAGATACGCAGTATTTT.

This clone showed up just once. The chain combines TRBV7-2 with TRBJ2-1; no clear D gene. Germline lookup yields CDR1 SGHTA and CDR2 FQGNSA. The CDR3 spans 15 residues. The ends were cut back, 4 bases at V and 0 bases at J, with 10 bases in the middle. The CDR3: CASSSSPSSYNEQFF. In nucleotides, the CDR3 is TGTGCCAGCAGCTCGTCCCCGAGCTCCTACAATGAGCAGTTCTTC.

The chain employs TRBV6-5 and TRBJ1-1; 9 nucleotides align to TRBD1. The J segment lost 4 bases and the V segment lost 5 bases, leaving 5 bases of the junction unmatched. The CDR3 consists of 14 residues. Germline assignment: CDR1 MNHEY and CDR2 SVGAGI. The CDR3 loop reads CASSPGTGPTEAFF. In DNA, the CDR3 is TGTGCCAGCAGTCCTGGGACAGGGCCCACTGAAGCTTTCTTT.

As to this clone: The CDR3 end shows no conserved phenylalanine or tryptophan, and so a read error is likely. The chain links TRBV6-5 to TRBJ1-2; TRBD1 is a possible D gene (6 bases). Germline V gene data show CDR1 as MNHEY and CDR2 as SVGAGI. This CDR3 spans 14 amino acids. With 6 bases removed from V and 5 bases from J, the gap between germline ends came to 16 bases. CDR3 sequence: CASSWHREGYGYTL. CDR3 coding DNA: TGTGCCAGCAGCTGGCACAGGGAGGGATATGGCTACACCCTC.

The genes are TRBV3-1 (or the pseudogene TRBV3-2) and TRBJ2-1; possibly TRBD1 for D (8 bases). Germline CDR1 and CDR2: LGHDT and YNNKEL (reference sequence). The CDR3 sequence is 16 residues long. V gave up 3 bases and J gave up 4 bases, with 16 bases separating them. CDR3 residues: CASSQAGGGGYNEQFF. CDR3 bases: TGTGCCAGCAGCCAGGCAGGGGGCGGGGGTTACAATGAGCAGTTCTTC.

The rearrangement links TRBV9 to TRBJ1-4, with 11 bases that match TRBD1. The CDR3 spans 15 residues. CDR1 is SGDLS, CDR2 YYNGEE, per germline. With V trimmed by 4 bases and J by 8 bases, 7 bases remained unmatched. In DNA form, the CDR3 reads TGTGCCAGCAGCCTTGAGGGACAGGGGGTCGAAAAACTGTTTTTT. Its protein product is CASSLEGQGVEKLFF. Using reference TRBV9 and TRBJ1-4 for the parts outside the CDR3, the full variable domain is DSGVTQTPKHLITATGQRVTLRCSPRSGDLSVYWYQQSLDQGLQFLIQYYNGEERAKGNILERFSAQQFPDLHSELNLSSLELGDSALYFCASSLEGQGVEKLFFGSGTQLSVL.

The chain links TRBV6-2 or TRBV6-3 to TRBJ2-7; TRBD1 agrees at 10 bases. Germline CDR1 and CDR2: MNHEY and SVGEGT. This CDR3 spans 15 amino acids. Trimming at V came to 5 bases and at J to 4 bases, leaving 8 bases not matched to a gene. CDR3 sequence: CASSPPTGGVYEQYF. The DNA for the CDR3 is TGTGCCAGCAGTCCACCGACAGGGGGCGTATACGAGCAGTACTTC.

This clone has just one count. V is TRBV7-9 and J is TRBJ2-5; TRBD2 matches 8 bases. CDR1 is SEHNR and CDR2 is FQNEAQ in the germline V gene (reference sequence). J gave up 2 bases and V 5 bases, and 4 bases lay outside the gene matches. The CDR3 runs to 14 residues. As DNA, the CDR3 is TGTGCCAGCAGCGTTACTAGCGGACAAGAGACCCAGTACTTC. As protein: CASSVTSGQETQYF. The complete variable domain, with remaining parts taken from reference TRBV7-9 and TRBJ2-5, reads DTGVSQNPRHKITKRGQNVTFRCDPISEHNRLYWYRQTLGQGPEFLTYFQNEAQLEKSRLLSDRFSAERPKGSFSTLEIQRTEQGDSAMYLCASSVTSGQETQYFGPGTRLLVL.

This clone appeared a few times. The CDR3 sequence: CASSLITTGNYGYTF. CDR3 in DNA: TGTGCCAGCAGCTTAATTACGACAGGCAACTATGGCTACACCTTC. The chain uses TRBV7-9 and TRBJ1-2; D is perhaps TRBD1 (6 bases). Germline CDR1 and CDR2: SEHNR and FQNEAQ (reference sequence). The ends were cut back, 2 bases at V and 2 bases at J, with 12 bases in the middle. The CDR3 is 15 amino acids.

The gene calls are TRBV30 and TRBJ2-7; tentatively, D is TRBD2 (5 bases). Germline CDR1 reads GTSNPN; CDR2 reads SVGIG (reference sequence). This CDR3 has 11 amino acids. Between the trimmed V and J ends, which lost 2 bases and 5 bases, there was a span of 7 bases. The CDR3 spells CAWSPRDEQYF. The CDR3 region has the DNA TGTGCCTGGAGTCCGCGGGACGAGCAGTACTTC.

The chain is built from TRBV6-2 or TRBV6-3 and TRBJ2-5; D uncertain. CDR3 length: 13 residues. The V and J ends lost 2 bases and 0 bases respectively, with 4 bases between them. The germline CDR1 and CDR2 sequences are MNHEY and SVGEGT. In DNA form, the CDR3 reads TGTGCCAGCAGTTACCGGTACCAAGAGACCCAGTACTTC. This encodes CASSYRYQETQYF.

The gene calls are TRBV7-9 and TRBJ2-3; a weak D match, TRBD2 (6 bases). Trimming removed 1 base from V and 4 bases from J, with 12 bases in between. This CDR3 has 15 residues. Looked up from germline, CDR1 is SEHNR and CDR2 is FQNEAQ (reference sequence). The CDR3 loop is CASSLVGGFPDTQYF. CDR3 DNA: TGTGCCAGCAGCTTAGTTGGGGGGTTCCCAGATACGCAGTATTTT.

The genes are TRBV10-3 and TRBJ2-7, with TRBD1 identical over 9 bases. The V gene's germline CDR1 is ENHRY and CDR2 SYGVKD. The CDR3 has 13 residues. Trimming cost V 7 bases and J 5 bases; bases outside gene matches: 6. CDR3 DNA sequence: TGTGCCATCACCCCGGGACAGGGAAACGAGCAGTACTTC. As protein: CAITPGQGNEQYF.

The V and J genes are TRBV28 and TRBJ2-3, with D perhaps matching TRBD2 (7 bases). The length of the CDR3 is 15 residues. Deletions cut 3 bases from V and 5 bases from J, with 15 bases between. Per germline, CDR1 MDHEN and CDR2 SYDVKM. CDR3 residues: CASSLAGALEDTQYF. The CDR3 DNA is TGTGCCAGCAGTTTGGCGGGGGCTCTAGAAGATACGCAGTATTTT.

The gene calls are TRBV18 and TRBJ1-4, with D maybe TRBD1 (6 bases). Germline V gives CDR1 KGHSH, CDR2 LQKENI. Trimming left V 3 bases short and J 1 base short, with 12 bases between. This CDR3 has 16 residues. CDR3 DNA: TGTGCCAGCTCACCGGTATTAGGGGGAACTAATGAAAAACTGTTTTTT. Encoded protein: CASSPVLGGTNEKLFF.

V is TRBV3-1 (or the pseudogene TRBV3-2) and J is TRBJ2-5; TRBD2 agrees at 8 bases. Germline V CDR1 and CDR2: LGHDT, YNNKEL (reference sequence). Losses at the gene ends were 4 bases for V and 10 bases for J; bases not matched to a gene: 8. CDR3 length equals 13 residues. The CDR3 DNA reads TGTGCCAGCAGCCGCACTAGCGGTCGGGACCAGTACTTC. Protein: CASSRTSGRDQYF.

This chain links TRBV30 with TRBJ2-2; 12 positions match TRBD2. The CDR3 runs to 17 residues. V lost 4 bases, J lost 5 bases, and 11 bases stayed unmatched. Germline V gene lookup returns CDR1 GTSNPN and CDR2 SVGIG (reference sequence). CDR3 protein: CAWTLTGTSGQTGELFF. DNA of the CDR3: TGTGCCTGGACCTTAACCGGGACTAGCGGGCAGACCGGGGAGCTGTTTTTT.

This chain connects TRBV7-2 to TRBJ2-1, with D possibly matching TRBD2 (6 bases). The CDR3 runs to 15 residues. Trimming cost V 2 bases and J 4 bases, with 12 bases left between them. Germline V gene lookup returns CDR1 SGHTA and CDR2 FQGNSA. The CDR3 nucleotides read TGTGCCAGCAGCTTATCGCGACTAGTTTACAATGAGCAGTTCTTC. Translated, it gives CASSLSRLVYNEQFF. Filled out from reference TRBV7-2 and TRBJ2-1, the complete variable domain reads GAGVSQSPSNKVTEKGKDVELRCDPISGHTALYWYRQSLGQGLEFLIYFQGNSAPDKSGLPSDRFSAERTGGSVSTLTIQRTQQEDSAVYLCASSLSRLVYNEQFFGPGTRLTVL.

The sample holds a few counts of this clone. The chain links TRBV7-8 to TRBJ1-4; D ambiguous. Germline CDR1 and CDR2: SGHVS and FQNEAQ. This CDR3 has 16 amino acids. The V end was cut by 1 base, the J end by 2 bases, with 11 bases between. The chain's CDR3 is CASSLGQAGTNEKLFF. The CDR3 nucleotides are TGTGCCAGCAGCTTAGGGCAAGCGGGCACTAATGAAAAACTGTTTTTT.

The chain employs TRBV15 and TRBJ2-1; TRBD2 matches at 9 bases. Germline V gene sequence: CDR1 LNHNV, CDR2 YYDKDF (reference sequence). This CDR3 spans 16 amino acids. The V segment lost 0 bases and the J segment 6 bases; nucleotides outside the gene matches: 6. Here the CDR3 DNA reads TGTGCCACCAGCAGAGATCAGCCTAGCGGGGCCAATGAGCAGTTCTTC. It translates to CATSRDQPSGANEQFF.

This chain uses TRBV4-1 with TRBJ1-2, with 9 positions matching TRBD1. CDR1 is MGHRA and CDR2 is YSYEKL in the germline V gene. Trimming at V came to 0 bases and at J to 4 bases, leaving 6 bases not matched to a gene. The CDR3 spans 16 residues. The CDR3 here is CASSQEEWTGVYGYTF. In DNA form, the CDR3 reads TGCGCCAGCAGCCAAGAAGAGTGGACAGGGGTCTATGGCTACACCTTC.

This chain uses TRBV21-1 with TRBJ2-2; TRBD2, the table's D call, lacks a check against the DNA. TRBV21-1 constitutes a pseudogene. This CDR3 is built from 14 residues. The CDR3 is CASTPGLYTGELFF. The DNA for the CDR3 is TGTGCCAGCACCCCGGGACTTTACACCGGGGAGCTGTTTTTT.